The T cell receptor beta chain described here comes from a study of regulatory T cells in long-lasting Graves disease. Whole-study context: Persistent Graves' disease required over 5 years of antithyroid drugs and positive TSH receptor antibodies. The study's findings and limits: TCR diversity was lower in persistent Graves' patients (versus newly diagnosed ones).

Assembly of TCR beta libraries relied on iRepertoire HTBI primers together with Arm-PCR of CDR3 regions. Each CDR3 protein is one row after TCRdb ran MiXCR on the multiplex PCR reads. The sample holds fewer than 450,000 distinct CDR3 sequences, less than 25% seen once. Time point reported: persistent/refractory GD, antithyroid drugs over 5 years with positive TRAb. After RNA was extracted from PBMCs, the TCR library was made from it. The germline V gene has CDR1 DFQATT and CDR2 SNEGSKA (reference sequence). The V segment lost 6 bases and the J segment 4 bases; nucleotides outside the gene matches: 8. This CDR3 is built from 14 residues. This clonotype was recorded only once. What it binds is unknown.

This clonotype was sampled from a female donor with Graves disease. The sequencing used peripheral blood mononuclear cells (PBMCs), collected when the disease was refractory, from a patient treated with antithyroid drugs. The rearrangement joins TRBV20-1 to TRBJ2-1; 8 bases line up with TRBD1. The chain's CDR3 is CSAPQGARYNEQFF. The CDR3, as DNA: TGCAGTGCCCCTCAGGGGGCGAGGTACAATGAGCAGTTCTTC.